These 25 T cell receptor beta chains were all obtained from the same sample, sequenced in a study of neoadjuvant nivolumab and ipilimumab in lung cancer. Using immunoSEQ multiplex PCR, the repertoire was profiled, and TCRdb retains in-frame clones only, with some absent. The sample shows some 50,000 clones, about 89% of them seen only once. Sequencing was performed on blood, taken before neoadjuvant nivolumab, alone or with ipilimumab. Receptors were obtained from an adult with non-small cell lung cancer. Some clones in this sample may be carry-over from other donors' samples.

The genes are TRBV30 and TRBJ2-3; the match to TRBD1 covers 9 bases. Germline V CDR1 and CDR2: GTSNPN, SVGIG (reference sequence). The CDR3 extends over 15 amino acids. V dropped 1 base and J dropped 7; count of bases not matched to a gene: 9. This chain's CDR3 is CAWSALTGGRNTQYF. For the CDR3, the DNA is TGTGCCTGGAGTGCCTTAACAGGGGGCAGAAATACGCAGTATTTT.

For the CDR3, the DNA is TGTGCCTGGAGTGTAATGGGGGGTGGGAGCACTGAAGCTTTCTTT. This encodes CAWSVMGGGSTEAFF. The J gene is TRBJ1-1, the V gene TRBV30; D is possibly TRBD1 (5 bases). Trimming left V 0 bases short and J 4 bases short, with 15 bases between. This CDR3 comprises 15 residues. From germline, CDR1 is GTSNPN and CDR2 SVGIG (reference sequence).

The CDR3 spells CASSPRPGLGGNIQYF. The DNA of the CDR3 is TGTGCCAGCTCACCACGGCCGGGACTAGGGGGAAACATTCAGTACTTC. The rearrangement joins TRBV18 to TRBJ2-4; 8 nucleotides align to TRBD2. The V segment lost 1 base and the J segment 6 bases; nucleotides outside the gene matches: 8. CDR3 length: 16 amino acids. Germline assignment: CDR1 KGHSH and CDR2 LQKENI.

The table lists this clone with a few counts. The chain couples TRBV5-4 to TRBJ1-2; D gene ambiguous. The CDR3 length is 13 residues. CDR1 SGHNT and CDR2 YYREEE come from the germline V gene (reference sequence). The germline V and J ends were trimmed by 0 bases and 5 bases, with 8 bases remaining between them. The CDR3 spells CASSLGATYGYTF. In DNA form, the CDR3 reads TGTGCCAGCAGCTTGGGGGCAACATATGGCTACACCTTC.

This chain uses TRBV25-1 with TRBJ2-7; 13 nucleotides match TRBD2. Germline CDR1 reads MGHDK; CDR2 reads SYGVNS. This CDR3 is built from 15 residues. With V trimmed by 4 bases and J by 2 bases, 2 bases remained unmatched. CDR3: CASSAGLAGAYEQYF. The CDR3 nucleotides read TGTGCCAGCAGTGCCGGACTAGCGGGGGCCTACGAGCAGTACTTC.

The V gene is TRBV5-4, the J gene TRBJ1-4; the D gene is possibly TRBD1 (5 bases). The CDR3 contains 14 residues. Trimming shortened V by 3 bases and J by 4 bases, and 10 bases separated the two germline ends. The germline V gene encodes CDR1 SGHNT and CDR2 YYREEE (reference sequence). In nucleotides, the CDR3 is TGTGCCAGCAGCTCGGGACCGATTAATGAAAAACTGTTTTTT. It translates to CASSSGPINEKLFF. The variable domain in full, with the rest retrieved from reference TRBV5-4 and TRBJ1-4, is ETGVTQSPTHLIKTRGQQVTLRCSSQSGHNTVSWYQQALGQGPQFIFQYYREEENGRGNFPPRFSGLQFPNYSSELNVNALELDDSALYLCASSSGPINEKLFFGSGTQLSVL.

The chain carries TRBV9 and TRBJ2-1; 11 positions match TRBD2. V gave up 5 bases and J gave up 0 bases; unmatched junction bases: 13. Germline CDR1 and CDR2: SGDLS and YYNGEE. The CDR3 sequence is 19 residues long. The CDR3 coding sequence is TGTGCCAGCAGAGACGGGACTAGCGGACCTCTTAGCTCCTACAATGAGCAGTTCTTC. Its protein is CASRDGTSGPLSSYNEQFF. The full variable domain, completed using reference TRBV9 and TRBJ2-1, is DSGVTQTPKHLITATGQRVTLRCSPRSGDLSVYWYQQSLDQGLQFLIQYYNGEERAKGNILERFSAQQFPDLHSELNLSSLELGDSALYFCASRDGTSGPLSSYNEQFFGPGTRLTVL.

This clone was seen once. The chain has TRBV12-5 and TRBJ2-7; D is perhaps TRBD2 (6 bases). The CDR3 totals 12 residues. Per germline, CDR1 LGHNT and CDR2 FRNRAP. The CDR3 nucleotides read TGTGCATCGCGGGGCATCACCTACGAGCAGTACTTC. It yields the protein CASRGITYEQYF.

CDR3 loop: CASSPPGQGVLSFGEQYF. DNA for the CDR3: TGTGCCAGCAGCCCACCGGGACAGGGGGTTCTCTCCTTTGGCGAGCAGTACTTC. The gene calls are TRBV5-6 and TRBJ2-7; 11 bases line up with TRBD1. Trimming at V came to 4 bases and at J to 6 bases, leaving 18 bases not matched to a gene. The CDR3 totals 18 residues. Germline V lookup: CDR1 SGHDT, CDR2 YYEEEE.

This chain connects TRBV7-9 to TRBJ1-1, with TRBD1 as a possible D gene (5 bases). Trimming shortened V by 0 bases and J by 0 bases, and 8 bases separated the two germline ends. This CDR3 contains 15 residues. Germline CDR1 reads SEHNR; CDR2 reads FQNEAQ (reference sequence). CDR3: CASSLAGVMNTEAFF. CDR3 bases: TGTGCCAGCAGCTTAGCGGGGGTGATGAACACTGAAGCTTTCTTT.

The chain uses TRBV6-5 and TRBJ1-4, with TRBD1 matching 8 bases. The germline gives CDR1 MNHEY, CDR2 SVGAGI. There are 15 residues in the CDR3. With 4 bases clipped from V and 7 bases from J, the junction kept 8 bases outside the gene matches. This CDR3 reads CASSFQGAQGEKLFF. CDR3 sequence (DNA): TGTGCCAGCAGTTTCCAGGGGGCGCAGGGTGAAAAACTGTTTTTT.

V gene TRBV30 combines with J gene TRBJ1-1, with D maybe TRBD1 (5 bases). V shed 2 bases and J shed 4 bases, with 23 bases lying between them. The CDR3 totals 17 residues. CDR1 and CDR2 from the germline V gene are GTSNPN and SVGIG (reference sequence). Written as DNA, the CDR3 is TGTGCCTGGAGTATGACCCGAGGGGCCCTGCTGGCCACTGAAGCTTTCTTT. Amino acids: CAWSMTRGALLATEAFF.

V is TRBV19 and J is TRBJ2-1; 12 positions match TRBD2. CDR3 length: 16 amino acids. Trimming cost V 8 bases and J 3 bases; bases outside gene matches: 8. Germline V gene sequence: CDR1 LNHDA, CDR2 SQIVND (reference sequence). The CDR3 spells CASSIKGLAGYNEQFF. The CDR3 coding sequence is TGTGCCAGTTCAATCAAGGGACTAGCGGGCTACAATGAGCAGTTCTTC.

This rearrangement joins TRBV2 to TRBJ1-2; D unresolved. Germline CDR1 is SNHLY and CDR2 is FYNNEI. The CDR3 loop spans 13 amino acids. V was shortened by 6 bases and J by 2 bases, with 10 bases between the two germline ends. DNA of the CDR3: TGTGCCAGCAGACTGTTCTCAAACTATGGCTACACCTTC. Translation gives CASRLFSNYGYTF.

This clone was counted once. V is TRBV5-1 and J is TRBJ2-3, with 7 positions matching TRBD2. Trimming removed 2 bases from V and 5 bases from J; junction bases left unmatched: 11. The CDR3 runs to 16 residues. CDR1 is SGHRS and CDR2 is YFSETQ in the germline V gene. Here the CDR3 DNA reads TGCGCCAGCAGCTTACCCGCTAGCGGCGTCGGAGATACGCAGTATTTT. Protein: CASSLPASGVGDTQYF.

The table lists this clone with a count of one. The V and J genes are TRBV6-1 and TRBJ2-5, with TRBD1 identical over 9 bases. J gave up 4 bases and V 8 bases, and 8 bases lay outside the gene matches. CDR3 length: 14 amino acids. Germline assignment: CDR1 MNHNS and CDR2 SASEGT. The CDR3 reads CASLRGQGGETQYF. CDR3 nucleotides: TGTGCCAGCCTTAGGGGACAGGGAGGAGAGACCCAGTACTTC.

The CDR3 loop reads CASSSGLAGYTDTQYF. As DNA, the CDR3 is TGTGCCAGCAGCTCGGGACTAGCGGGATACACAGATACGCAGTATTTT. This chain uses TRBV5-5 with TRBJ2-3; 13 bases are a match to TRBD2. The CDR3 length is 16 residues. J gave up 2 bases and V 3 bases, and 3 bases lay outside the gene matches. The germline gives CDR1 SGHKS, CDR2 YYEKEE (reference sequence).

This chain joins TRBV11-2 and TRBJ2-5; D is uncertain. The germline V gene has CDR1 SGHAT and CDR2 FQNNGV. The V end was cut by 1 base, the J end by 9 bases, with 15 bases between. The CDR3 is 14 residues long. In DNA, the CDR3 is TGTGCCAGCAGCTTAGCTTCCTCTGGGGTGGCCCAGTACTTC. Its protein is CASSLASSGVAQYF.

CDR3 nucleotide sequence: TGTGCCAGCAGGGGGGACAGGGGAAGATGGTATGGCTACACCTTC. Protein product: CASRGDRGRWYGYTF. The gene calls are TRBV6-1 and TRBJ1-2, with 10 bases that match TRBD1. CDR1 and CDR2 (germline): MNHNS, SASEGT. With 6 bases clipped from V and 5 bases from J, the junction kept 9 bases outside the gene matches. The CDR3 runs 15 residues.

This chain uses TRBV4-1 with TRBJ2-1; 8 bases line up with TRBD2. The ends lost 2 bases at V and 4 bases at J; junction bases unmatched: 7. The CDR3 is made up of 16 amino acids. Germline V gene sequence: CDR1 MGHRA, CDR2 YSYEKL. CDR3 bases: TGCGCCAGCAGCCAAAGATCCACTAGCGGATACAATGAGCAGTTCTTC. Translating it yields CASSQRSTSGYNEQFF.

The chain employs TRBV11-2 and TRBJ2-1, with D possibly TRBD2 on 6 matching bases. The CDR3 spans 15 residues. Trimming left V 1 base short and J 7 bases short, with 14 bases between. Germline CDR1 SGHAT, CDR2 FQNNGV. CDR3 residues: CASSLGTITQNEQFF. The CDR3 bases are TGTGCCAGCAGCTTAGGGACTATAACCCAAAATGAGCAGTTCTTC.

V usage is TRBV7-8 and J usage is TRBJ2-7; D gene ambiguous. Germline-derived CDR1 and CDR2 are SGHVS and FQNEAQ. The CDR3 has 17 residues. V lost 4 bases to trimming and J lost 0 bases, with 19 bases between them. CDR3 amino acids: CASSSPSRILSSYEQYF. CDR3 DNA sequence: TGTGCCAGCAGCTCCCCGTCGCGGATCCTGAGCTCCTACGAGCAGTACTTC.

This chain connects TRBV18 to TRBJ2-5, with unresolved D. The germline gives CDR1 KGHSH, CDR2 LQKENI. The ends were cut back, 0 bases at V and 1 base at J, with 6 bases in the middle. This CDR3 region has 14 residues. The CDR3 bases are TGTGCCAGCTCACCACCTGGCCTCCAAGAGACCCAGTACTTC. Translation: CASSPPGLQETQYF.

The CDR3 reads CASSSNMKPQHF. The CDR3 nucleotides read TGTGCCAGCAGCTCGAATATGAAGCCCCAGCATTTT. The gene calls are TRBV7-9 and TRBJ1-5; D not certain. Germline V lookup: CDR1 SEHNR, CDR2 FQNEAQ (reference sequence). CDR3 length: 12 amino acids. Trimming pared 4 bases from V and 8 bases from J, leaving 9 bases between.

DNA for the CDR3: TGTGCCAGCAGCTTAGTCCCAGCGGGGTCGATTTCTGGGGCCAACGTCCTGACTTTC. Its translation is CASSLVPAGSISGANVLTF. The chain joins TRBV7-8 to TRBJ2-6; 7 positions match TRBD2. The CDR3 consists of 19 residues. The J segment lost 1 base and the V segment lost 1 base, leaving 10 bases of the junction unmatched. Per the germline V gene, CDR1 is SGHVS and CDR2 is FQNEAQ.